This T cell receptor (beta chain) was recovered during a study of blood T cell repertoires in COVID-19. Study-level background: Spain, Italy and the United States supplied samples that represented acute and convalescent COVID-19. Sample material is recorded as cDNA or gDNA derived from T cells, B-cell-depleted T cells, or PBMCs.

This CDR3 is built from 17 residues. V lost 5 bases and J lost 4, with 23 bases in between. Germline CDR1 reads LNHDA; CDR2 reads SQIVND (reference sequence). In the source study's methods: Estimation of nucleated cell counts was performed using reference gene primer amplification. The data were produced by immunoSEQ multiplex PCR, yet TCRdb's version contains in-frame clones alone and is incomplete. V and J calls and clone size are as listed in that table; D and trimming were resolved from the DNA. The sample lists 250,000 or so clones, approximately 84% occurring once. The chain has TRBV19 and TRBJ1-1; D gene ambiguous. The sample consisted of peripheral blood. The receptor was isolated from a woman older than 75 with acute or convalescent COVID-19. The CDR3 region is CASSSPPGSASVTEAFF. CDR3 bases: TGTGCCAGTAGTTCCCCCCCCGGGTCCGCGAGCGTCACTGAAGCTTTCTTT.